These T cell receptor beta chains were read from a single sample in a study of T-cell reconstitution after alpha-beta-depleted transplantation in children. TCRdb independently ran MiXCR on the PCR reads; one entry per CDR3 protein. Among 90,000 to 150,000 distinct CDR3 sequences listed, more than 20% were seen once. Sequenced material: PBMCs, mostly from graft donor cells, taken 180 days after TCRalphabeta/CD19-depleted stem cell transplant. These receptor sequences come from a male patient between 2 and 15 years old who had a stem cell transplant for chronic granulomatous disease, so the T cells may come from the graft donor. Both conserved end residues are trimmed from each CDR3. Fields, in order: D gene, V gene, J gene, CDR3 length, CDR3 protein. D genes are given only for firm matches.

D: NA; V: TRBV5-1; J: TRBJ2-2; length: 13; CDR3: ASSLAWGIAGELF
D: NA; V: TRBV20-1; J: TRBJ2-2; length: 11; CDR3: SAAGFGTGELF
D: TRBD2; V: TRBV10-3; J: TRBJ2-1; length: 12; CDR3: AITGLAEYNEQF
D: TRBD2; V: TRBV6-2/TRBV6-3; J: TRBJ2-2; length: 15; CDR3: ASSDHSGGPNTGELF
D: NA; V: TRBV24-1; J: TRBJ2-1; length: 13; CDR3: ATSEAGSHYNEQF
D: TRBD1; V: TRBV10-3; J: TRBJ2-7; length: 12; CDR3: AISVAGGYYEQY
D: NA; V: TRBV14; J: TRBJ2-2; length: 11; CDR3: ASSQAIRTELF
D: NA; V: TRBV29-1; J: TRBJ1-2; length: 10; CDR3: SVDRGNYGYT
D: TRBD2; V: TRBV5-4; J: TRBJ2-3; length: 14; CDR3: ASSPTGTSVTDTQY
D: NA; V: TRBV6-5; J: TRBJ2-3; length: 13; CDR3: ASRYGTSRTDTQY
D: NA; V: TRBV11-2; J: TRBJ2-5; length: 12; CDR3: ASSLFAVQETQY
D: TRBD2; V: TRBV12-3/TRBV12-4; J: TRBJ2-1; length: 15; CDR3: ASRSGTSGASYNEQF
D: NA; V: TRBV20-1; J: TRBJ1-5; length: 13; CDR3: SAARAAQSNQPQH
D: NA; V: TRBV28; J: TRBJ1-6; length: 13; CDR3: ASLASVRGNSPLH
D: TRBD1; V: TRBV14; J: TRBJ2-5; length: 13; CDR3: ASSQDPGGRETQY
D: TRBD2; V: TRBV20-1; J: TRBJ2-7; length: 11; CDR3: SEPQREGYEQY
D: NA; V: TRBV28; J: TRBJ1-3; length: 12; CDR3: ASTLGLSGNTIY